Presented here are 11 T cell receptor beta chains from one specimen sequenced in a study of cytomegalovirus exposure and HLA in healthy donors. Primers: 60 Vbeta forward and 13 Jbeta reverse. The assay was immunoSEQ multiplex PCR, and TCRdb's table has in-frame clones only and misses some. The sample carries approximately 100,000 clones, approximately 81% recorded once. Material for sequencing was PBMCs. These receptors were taken from a female donor in good health and CMV-seropositive.

This sequence joins TRBV5-3 and TRBJ2-5; 9 nucleotides line up with TRBD1. The J call is in doubt because the DNA end fits TRBJ2-7 better. TRBV5-3 is recorded as an ORF, its role being uncertain. The CDR3 is 15 residues long. The CDR3 is CARSLSRDRVYEQYF. CDR3 coding DNA: TGTGCCAGAAGCTTGTCCAGGGACAGGGTATACGAGCAGTACTTC.

The V and J genes are TRBV10-1 and TRBJ2-1; TRBD1 agrees at 8 bases. Germline assignment: CDR1 WNHNN and CDR2 SYGVQD (reference sequence). There are 16 residues in the CDR3. J lost 3 bases, V lost 0 bases, and 4 bases had no gene match. CDR3 coding DNA: TGCGCCAGCAGTGAGTCATCAGGGACAGGCTACAATGAGCAGTTCTTC. This codes for CASSESSGTGYNEQFF.

This rearrangement joins TRBV6-6 to TRBJ1-1; the match to TRBD1 covers 7 bases. The trim removed 2 bases at V and 4 bases at J, leaving 7 bases unmatched. Germline V gene lookup returns CDR1 MNHNY and CDR2 SVGAGI (reference sequence). The length of the CDR3 is 15 residues. CDR3 sequence (DNA): TGTGCCAGCAGTTACCCAAAGGGGGCCGGCACTGAAGCTTTCTTT. Its protein product is CASSYPKGAGTEAFF.

The gene calls are TRBV14 and TRBJ1-5; D remains unclear. Trimming removed 0 bases at V and 9 bases at J, with 9 bases between. Germline CDR1 and CDR2: SGHDN and FVKESK. CDR3 length equals 13 residues. The CDR3 spells CASSQEDRGPQHF. In DNA form, the CDR3 reads TGTGCCAGCAGCCAAGAGGACCGGGGGCCCCAGCATTTT. The full variable domain, its missing parts supplied by reference TRBV14 and TRBJ1-5, is EAGVTQFPSHSVIEKGQTVTLRCDPISGHDNLYWYRRVMGKEIKFLLHFVKESKQDESGMPNNRFLAERTGGTYSTLKVQPAELEDSGVYFCASSQEDRGPQHFGDGTRLSIL.

The gene calls are TRBV6-5 and TRBJ2-1, with D possibly matching TRBD2 (6 bases). The V and J ends lost 6 bases and 7 bases respectively, with 13 bases between them. The CDR3 is 13 residues long. CDR1 and CDR2 from the germline V gene are MNHEY and SVGAGI. CDR3 protein: CASRLASGNEQFF. The DNA for the CDR3 is TGTGCCAGCAGGCTAGCGTCAGGGAATGAGCAGTTCTTC.

The chain carries TRBV14 and TRBJ1-2, with D perhaps TRBD1 (6 bases). The CDR3 runs 13 residues. Germline lookup yields CDR1 SGHDN and CDR2 FVKESK. V was cut by 3 bases and J by 4 bases, with 9 bases left in between. The CDR3 is CASSHDRSYGYTF. DNA of the CDR3: TGTGCCAGCAGCCACGACAGGTCCTATGGCTACACCTTC.

The V and J genes are TRBV19 and TRBJ2-2; D is unresolved. Trimming took 3 bases from V and 1 from J, leaving 6 bases between them. Per germline, CDR1 LNHDA and CDR2 SQIVND (reference sequence). The CDR3 spans 14 residues. The CDR3 protein is CASSMVQNTGELFF. The CDR3 DNA follows: TGTGCCAGTAGTATGGTACAGAACACCGGGGAGCTGTTTTTT.

The chain uses TRBV29-1 and TRBJ2-7; possibly TRBD2 for D (6 bases). Germline CDR1 is SQVTM and CDR2 is ANQGSEA. The CDR3 loop spans 11 amino acids. Deletions cut 7 bases from V and 7 bases from J, with 14 bases between. The CDR3 DNA sequence: TGCAGCGCTGGGGACTCGGGGGAGCAGTACTTC. Protein product: CSAGDSGEQYF.

This clone was seen once. The rearrangement links TRBV19 to TRBJ2-7; 7 bases align to TRBD1. The germline CDR1 and CDR2 sequences are LNHDA and SQIVND (reference sequence). The CDR3 spans 13 residues. Trimming removed 3 bases from V and 3 bases from J; junction bases left unmatched: 2. CDR3 amino acids: CASSMGDSYEQYF. The CDR3 DNA sequence: TGTGCCAGTAGTATGGGGGACAGCTACGAGCAGTACTTC. Full variable domain (missing parts from reference TRBV19 and TRBJ2-7): DGGITQSPKYLFRKEGQNVTLSCEQNLNHDAMYWYRQDPGQGLRLIYYSQIVNDFQKGDIAEGYSVSREKKESFPLTVTSAQKNPTAFYLCASSMGDSYEQYFGPGTRLTVT.

V is TRBV6-1 and J is TRBJ1-5, with 8 bases identical to TRBD1. CDR3 size: 14 residues. Germline CDR1 is MNHNS and CDR2 is SASEGT. V was clipped by 5 bases and J by 2 bases; unmatched bases: 2. The CDR3 region is CASSSGGGNQPQHF. Written as DNA, the CDR3 is TGTGCCAGCAGTTCAGGGGGCGGCAATCAGCCCCAGCATTTT.

This chain uses TRBV12-1 with TRBJ1-2; TRBD1, as called in the table, went unchecked against the DNA. TRBV12-1 is marked as a pseudogene. The CDR3 contains 17 residues. CDR3 amino acids: CASSFQGSPTRDYGYTF. The CDR3 DNA reads TGTGCCAGCAGCTTTCAGGGGTCCCCAACCCGGGACTATGGCTACACCTTC.